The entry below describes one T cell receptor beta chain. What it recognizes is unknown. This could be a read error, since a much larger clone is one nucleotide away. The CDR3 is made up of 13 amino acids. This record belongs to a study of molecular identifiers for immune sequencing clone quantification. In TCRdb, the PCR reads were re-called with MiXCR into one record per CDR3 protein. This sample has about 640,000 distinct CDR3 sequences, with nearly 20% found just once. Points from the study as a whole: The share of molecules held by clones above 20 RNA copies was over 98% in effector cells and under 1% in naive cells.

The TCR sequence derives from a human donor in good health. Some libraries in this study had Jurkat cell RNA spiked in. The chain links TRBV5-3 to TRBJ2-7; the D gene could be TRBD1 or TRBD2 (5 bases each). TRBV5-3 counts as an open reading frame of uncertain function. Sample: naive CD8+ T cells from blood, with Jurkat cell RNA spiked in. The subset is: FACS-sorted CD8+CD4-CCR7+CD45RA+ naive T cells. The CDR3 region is CAGSLIPGPHLDF. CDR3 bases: TGTGCCGGCAGCTTGATACCGGGACCCCACCTCGACTTC.